Listed here is a single T cell receptor beta chain. Its antigen is currently unknown. The sample belongs to a study of T cell repertoires in cytomegalovirus infection. Study as a whole: Evidence of both CMV infection and a matching HLA type came from public TCR beta signatures.

TCRdb itself ran the reads through MiXCR, one entry per CDR3 protein. The table records over 150,000 distinct CDR3 sequences, roughly 15% of them present only once. V trimming: 8 bases; J trimming: 4 bases; junction bases outside the gene matches: 2. Germline assignment: CDR1 SNHLY and CDR2 FYNNEI. The CDR3 sequence is 13 residues long. Study-wide results and limits: CMV carriers with the relevant HLA were identified by cumulative public TCR beta family frequency. Predominance within the ex vivo response was attributable to HLA-C-restricted CMV-specific TCR beta clonotypes.

This clonotype was sampled from a human donor in good health (CMV status not recorded). Some clones in this sample may be carry-over from other donors' samples. Specimen: CD8+ T cells from PBMCs. This sequence joins TRBV2 and TRBJ2-1, with 10 bases matching TRBD2. CDR3: CASGTSEYNEQFF. The DNA of the CDR3 is TGTGCCAGCGGGACTAGCGAATACAATGAGCAGTTCTTC.